These 2 T cell receptor beta chains share one sample of origin, sequenced in a study of shared clonotypes between healthy human individuals. This table comes from immunoSEQ multiplex PCR, and its TCRdb copy is limited to in-frame clones, with some not included. The profile shows some 2.4 million clones, approximately 94% of them singletons. Sequencing input: naive CD4+ T cells from PBMCs. Subset defined: CD45RA+ positively selected. These receptors originate from a man between 18 and 35 years old in good health. Some clones in this sample may be carry-over from other donors' samples.

This clone has only one observation. The chain has TRBV6-5 and TRBJ1-3; D is possibly TRBD1 (5 bases). Germline V gene lookup returns CDR1 MNHEY and CDR2 SVGAGI. V lost 0 bases to trimming and J lost 4 bases, with 10 bases between them. The CDR3 has 15 residues. CDR3 loop: CASSYSGEAGNTIYF. For the CDR3, the DNA is TGTGCCAGCAGTTACTCGGGGGAGGCGGGAAACACCATATATTTT.

The chain couples TRBV11-2 to TRBJ1-2, with 8 bases fitting TRBD1. Germline V gene lookup returns CDR1 SGHAT and CDR2 FQNNGV. The CDR3 is 15 amino acids. Trimming cost V 1 base and J 5 bases; bases outside gene matches: 6. The DNA for the CDR3 is TGTGCCAGCAGCTTAGGACAGGGGCGAGGATATGGCTACACCTTC. Amino acid sequence: CASSLGQGRGYGYTF.